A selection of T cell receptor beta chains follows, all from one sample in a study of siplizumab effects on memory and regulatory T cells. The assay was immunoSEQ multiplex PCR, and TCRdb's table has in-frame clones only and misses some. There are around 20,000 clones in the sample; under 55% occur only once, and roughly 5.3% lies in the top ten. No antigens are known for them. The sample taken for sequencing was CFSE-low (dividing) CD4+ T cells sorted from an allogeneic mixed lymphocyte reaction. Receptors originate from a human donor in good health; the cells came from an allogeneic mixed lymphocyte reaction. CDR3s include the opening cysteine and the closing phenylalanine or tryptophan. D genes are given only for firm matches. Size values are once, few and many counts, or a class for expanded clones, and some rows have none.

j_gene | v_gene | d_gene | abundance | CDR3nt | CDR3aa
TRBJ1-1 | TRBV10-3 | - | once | TGTGCCAGCAGTCCCGGGACATCGAACACTGAAGCTTTCTTT | CASSPGTSNTEAFF
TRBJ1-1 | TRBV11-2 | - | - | TGTGCCAGCAGCTGGGGAGGGGCGAACACTGAAGCTTTCTTT | CASSWGGANTEAFF
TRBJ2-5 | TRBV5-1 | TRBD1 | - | TGCGCCAGCAGCAACGGGGACAGGGAACCACAAGAGACCCAGTACTTC | CASSNGDREPQETQYF
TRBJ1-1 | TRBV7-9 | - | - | TGTGCCAGCAGCTTGTTGGGGGAGACTGAAGCTTTCTTT | CASSLLGETEAFF
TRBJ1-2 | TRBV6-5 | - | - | TGTGCCAGCAGTTCCCATTTCAGTGGCTACACCTTC | CASSSHFSGYTF
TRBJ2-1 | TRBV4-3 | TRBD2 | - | TGCGCCAGCAGCCAAGATAGTCCTGGGAGGGTCGGGGATGAGCAGTTCTTC | CASSQDSPGRVGDEQFF
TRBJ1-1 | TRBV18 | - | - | TGTGCCAGCTCAAGGGTTGAGAACACTGAAGCTTTCTTT | CASSRVENTEAFF
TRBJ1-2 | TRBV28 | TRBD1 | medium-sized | TGTGCCACCCGGGGTGCAGGGGGATTAGGCTACACCTTC | CATRGAGGLGYTF
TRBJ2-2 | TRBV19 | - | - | TGTGCCAGTAGGCCAGGACGGAACACCGGGGAGCTGTTTTTT | CASRPGRNTGELFF
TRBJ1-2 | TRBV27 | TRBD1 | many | TGTGCCAGCAGTTTTACAGGGGGGCATGGCTACACCTTC | CASSFTGGHGYTF
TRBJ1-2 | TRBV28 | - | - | TGTGCCAGCAGTTCGGTATCGACAGGCCTCGGCTTCAATGGCTACACCTTC | CASSSVSTGLGFNGYTF
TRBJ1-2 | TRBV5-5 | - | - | TGTGCCAGCAGCTTGCGAGAAACCTATGGCTACACCTTC | CASSLRETYGYTF
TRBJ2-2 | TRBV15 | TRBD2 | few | TGTGCCACCAGCAGAGGACTAGCGGGGGGACCCAAATCAAACACCGGGGAGCTGTTTTTT | CATSRGLAGGPKSNTGELFF
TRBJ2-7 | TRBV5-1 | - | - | TGCGCCAGCAGCTTGGTTTTACGGGACTACGAGCAGTACTTC | CASSLVLRDYEQYF
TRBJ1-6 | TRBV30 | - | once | TGTGCCTGGAGTGTACTCTTGACAAGGGCGTTTAATTCACCCCTCCACTTT | CAWSVLLTRAFNSPLHF
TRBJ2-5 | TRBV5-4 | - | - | TGTGCCAGCAGCTTGGGACAGTTACAAGAGACCCAGTACTTC | CASSLGQLQETQYF
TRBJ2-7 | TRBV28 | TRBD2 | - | TGTGCCAGCAGTTTGACAACGCAGGGAGGGGTCTACGAGCAGTACTTC | CASSLTTQGGVYEQYF
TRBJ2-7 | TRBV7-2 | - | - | TGTGCCAGCAGCTTTAGTGTCTACGAGCAGTACTTC | CASSFSVYEQYF
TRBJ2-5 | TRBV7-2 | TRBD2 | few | TGTGCCAGCAGCGGTCGGGGGGGCCGAGAGACCCAGTACTTC | CASSGRGGRETQYF
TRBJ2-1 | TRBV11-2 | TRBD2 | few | TGTGCCAGCATCCCAAGCGGGGGGGTACAGTTCTTC | CASIPSGGVQFF
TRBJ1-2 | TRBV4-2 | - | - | TGTGCCAGCAGCCCGCGGGGGGATACCTATGGCTACACCTTC | CASSPRGDTYGYTF
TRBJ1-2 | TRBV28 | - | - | TGTGCCAGCAGTTTATTTGATCCGGCGCGGGAGAATGGCTACACCTTC | CASSLFDPARENGYTF
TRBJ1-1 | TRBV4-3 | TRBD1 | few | TGCGCCAGCAGCAGGGGGCCGGGGTACACTGAAGCTTTCTTT | CASSRGPGYTEAFF
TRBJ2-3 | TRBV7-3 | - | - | TGTGCCAGCAGCTTAACGCGGGCGACAGATACGCAGTATTTT | CASSLTRATDTQYF
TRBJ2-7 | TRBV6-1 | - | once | TGTGCCAGAAAGGGATTAGAGTTGCACGAGCAGTACTTC | CARKGLELHEQYF
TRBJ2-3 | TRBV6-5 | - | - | TGTGCCAGCAGTTACTCGCAGGGGAGCACAGATACGCAGTATTTT | CASSYSQGSTDTQYF
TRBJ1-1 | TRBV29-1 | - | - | TGCAGCGTTGACACAGGATGGGGGAACACTGAAGCTTTCTTT | CSVDTGWGNTEAFF
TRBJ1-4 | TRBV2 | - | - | TGTGCCAGCAGTGAATTGTGGGGTGAAAAACTGTTTTTT | CASSELWGEKLFF
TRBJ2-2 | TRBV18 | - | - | TGTGCCAGCTCACCAGGGGTGGATTTGACCGGGGAGCTGTTTTTT | CASSPGVDLTGELFF
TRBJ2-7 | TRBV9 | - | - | TGTGCCAGCAGCGTACAGGACCTCTACGAGCAGTACTTC | CASSVQDLYEQYF
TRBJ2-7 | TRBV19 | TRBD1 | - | TGTGCCAGTAGTCAGGGGACAGGCTACTACGAGCAGTACTTC | CASSQGTGYYEQYF
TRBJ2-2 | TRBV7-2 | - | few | TGTGCCAGCAGCTTAGGGCAGGCGGGCACCGGGGAGCTGTTTTTT | CASSLGQAGTGELFF
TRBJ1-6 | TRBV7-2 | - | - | TGTGCCAGCAGCTTAGTTGGGACCGCCACAAATTCACCCCTCCACTTT | CASSLVGTATNSPLHF
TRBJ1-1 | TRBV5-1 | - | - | TGCGCCAGCAGCTTGTACTTGAACACTGAAGCTTTCTTT | CASSLYLNTEAFF
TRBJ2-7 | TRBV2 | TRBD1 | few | TGTGCCAGCAGGAGGGGCCTCCGAGCAGGGGGTGGTTACGAGCAGTACTTC | CASRRGLRAGGGYEQYF
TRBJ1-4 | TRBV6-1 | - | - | TGTGCCAGCAGTGAATTCAGGGACAAGGGGGGAAAACTGTTTTTT | CASSEFRDKGGKLFF
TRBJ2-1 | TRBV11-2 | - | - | TGTGCCAGCAGCTTAGGCTGGACAGCCCAATTAAATGAGCAGTTCTTC | CASSLGWTAQLNEQFF
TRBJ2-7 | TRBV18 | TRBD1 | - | TGTGCCAGCTCACCACTCCGGGACAGCTACGAGCAGTACTTC | CASSPLRDSYEQYF
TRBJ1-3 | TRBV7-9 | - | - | TGTGCCAGCACCACCCGGGACGGAAACACCATATATTTT | CASTTRDGNTIYF
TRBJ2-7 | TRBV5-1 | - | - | TGCGCCAGCAGCTCCACGGGACTCCGTGAAACCCCGTACTTC | CASSSTGLRETPYF
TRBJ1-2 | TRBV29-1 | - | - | TGCAGCGTTACCTCTAACTATGGCTACACCTTC | CSVTSNYGYTF
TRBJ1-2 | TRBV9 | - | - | TGTGCCAGCAGCGCCTTTCAAGACAGCCTTCGGTGGGGCTACACCTTC | CASSAFQDSLRWGYTF
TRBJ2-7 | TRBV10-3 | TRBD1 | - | TGTGCCAGCAGGTGGGACAGGGAGACCTACGAGCAGTACTTC | CASRWDRETYEQYF
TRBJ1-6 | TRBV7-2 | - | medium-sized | TGTGCCAGCAGCCTAGGGGGAACGGTATCACCCCTCCACTTT | CASSLGGTVSPLHF
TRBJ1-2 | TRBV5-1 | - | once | TGCGCCAGCAGCAGATCTAGGGGCCCGGATGGCTACACCTTC | CASSRSRGPDGYTF
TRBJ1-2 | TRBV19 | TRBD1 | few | TGTGCCAGTAGCCTCCGGGACAGGGCGGGTGGCTACACCTTC | CASSLRDRAGGYTF
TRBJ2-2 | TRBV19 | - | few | TGTGCCAGTAGTGACAGGAGGGACACCGGGGAGCTGTTTTTT | CASSDRRDTGELFF
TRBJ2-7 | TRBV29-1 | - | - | TGCAGCGCCCGGTCACAGGGTCTCGAGCAGTACTTC | CSARSQGLEQYF
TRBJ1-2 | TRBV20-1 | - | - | TGCAGTGCTATTGGCTACACCTTC | CSAIGYTF
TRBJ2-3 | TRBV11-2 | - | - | TGTGCCAGCAGCTGGGGGAGGGGGAGTGATACGCAGTATTTT | CASSWGRGSDTQYF
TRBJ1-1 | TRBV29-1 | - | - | TGCAGCGTTGTATCCTTTTTGATGAACACTGAAGCTTTCTTT | CSVVSFLMNTEAFF